This T cell receptor beta chain was profiled in a study of CD8+ T cells in alopecia areata (dated by TCRdb to 2017 to 2018). Regarding the complete study: Treated patients were enrolled in an open-label pilot trial of oral tofacitinib, 5 to 10 mg twice daily, for moderate-to-severe alopecia areata. Tofacitinib was given for 6 to 18 months, followed by 6 months of follow-up off drug to assess delayed response and recurrence. In treated patients, disease severity was measured using the SALT score, which gives the percentage of scalp surface area affected. To study T cell clonal expansion in alopecia areata, the researchers applied high-throughput TCRbeta sequencing to both the C3H/HeJ mouse model and human patients. In humans, TCRbeta sequencing was performed on scalp tissue and on sorted CD4+ and CD8+ peripheral blood T cells from healthy controls and from patients with patchy or totalis/universalis alopecia areata. Biopsies were taken from tofacitinib-treated patients at baseline and at 4 and 24 weeks of treatment, and a later scalp biopsy was taken in several of the tofacitinib-treated patients. Scalp clonality was compared across normal scalp (n=4), patchy alopecia areata scalp (n=8), and alopecia totalis/universalis scalp (n=8). RNA was obtained with the PAXgene miRNA kit for fixed scalp, the miRNeasy kit for PBMCs, and the RNeasy kit for mouse skin. TCRbeta CDR3 regions were amplified by immunoSEQ multiplex PCR with 35 Vbeta forward and 13 Jbeta reverse primers.

Regarding this clone: Which antigen it targets is not known. The input lacks base qualities; no much larger clone sits a single base away.

The CDR3, cysteine through phenylalanine, is 16 amino acids long. The read is trimmed to its CDR3 DNA, 48 bases read in frame from base 1. Between the V and J ends, shortened by 7 bases and 0 bases respectively, the junction contains 16 bases. The library was prepared using the immunoSEQ multiplex PCR assay. To provide template for TCR sequencing, every sample had RNA extracted and reverse transcribed into cDNA. SuperScript III was used to make first-strand cDNA, primed with a 2:1 mix of oligo-dT and random hexamers. A synthetic immune receptor repertoire was used to assess amplification bias, and residual bias was removed computationally. Concerning the study's data processing: Raw reads were preprocessed for error removal, and CDR3 was defined according to IMGT conventions as running from the conserved cysteine to phenylalanine. To get clonality, Shannon entropy was normalized by log2 of the number of productive unique TCRs and the result was subtracted from 1. Whether scalp clones were CD4 or CD8 was inferred by matching scalp TCRbeta sequences against CD4 and CD8 repertoires sorted from blood. Imported from immuneACCESS, the table was reduced by TCRdb to in-frame sequences with V and J called. These copies leave out some clones; in studies compared against another copy, an unresolved V gene accounts for under half, and the cause of the remainder is not known. That table gives V, J and clone size, and the DNA gave D and trimming. This sample has around 200,000 clones in its table, and roughly three fifths of those were observed once. 10% to 15% of the sample goes to the ten largest clones.

General findings and caveats noted by the study authors: Tofacitinib significantly lowered scalp clonality and the number of expanded CD8+ clones among the top 100 scalp clones. Scalp TCR repertoire analysis is complicated because resident alphabeta T cells in normal human skin are also sequenced, whereas mouse skin is dominated by gammadelta T cells. The treated cohort was small, with a single nonresponder, so links between baseline CD8+ expansion and response need larger studies. Shared TCR sequences between patients were less evident than in mice, which may be partly attributable to HLA diversity in the patient population. During tofacitinib treatment, many expanded lesional clones stuck around in both scalp and blood, and this persistence may partly explain why relapse happens after treatment is stopped. Lesional scalp, especially in alopecia totalis/universalis, showed higher clonality and more expanded CD8+ clones than normal scalp, suggesting antigenic drive.

The intended sense of this specimen's time point label: around 22 weeks on oral tofacitinib. Explained via the paper, the treatment or condition label denotes: oral pan-JAK inhibitor, 5-10 mg twice daily. Peripheral blood and lesional scalp punch biopsies were obtained from patients with alopecia areata. PBMCs were isolated by density centrifugation and stained for CD3, CD4 and CD8, and CD4+ and CD8+ T cells were sorted on a FACSAria. The TCR comes from a human donor with alopecia areata. The V gene is TRBV23-1 and the J gene is TRBJ1-5; TRBD1 is perhaps the D gene, given 5 matching bases. TRBV23-1 is labeled an ORF, and its function is uncertain. The source was CD8+ T cells sorted from blood, collected at week 24, from a patient treated with tofacitinib. The sequenced DNA: TGCGCCAGCACTGACCGGGGAGGACATAGCAATCAGCCCCAGCATTTT. This encodes CASTDRGGHSNQPQHF.